The 24 T cell receptor beta chains below all came from one sample that was sequenced in a study of human T cells and chemical hapten exposure (dated by TCRdb to the early 2020s). The protocol used for the library was RACE. Instrument used: NextSeq 500. TCRdb applied fastp at Q25 and MiXCR to the public reads, then kept only in-frame beta chains. Merged by CDR3 protein, the rows form single entries marked with the most common genes and DNA. This sample holds some 83,000 distinct CDR3 sequences; roughly 10% were observed only once. The ten largest clones capture 4% to 5.5% of the sample. The intended sense of this specimen's time point label: patch test 1, 2 weeks after DPC sensitization. The label giving this sample's treatment or condition can be read as: therapeutic diphenylcyclopropenone sensitization with weekly scalp DPC. The source was whole blood, collected in connection with sensitization to the hapten diphenylcyclopropenone (DPC). The receptors come from a woman aged 50 to 60 with alopecia areata. Some clones in this sample may be carry-over from other donors' samples.

This clonotype was seen only a few times. The rearrangement joins TRBV2 to TRBJ2-2; tentatively, D is TRBD1 or TRBD2 (5 bases each). The length of the CDR3 is 15 residues. V was cut by 6 bases and J by 4 bases, with 15 bases left in between. Looked up from germline, CDR1 is SNHLY and CDR2 is FYNNEI. CDR3 sequence (DNA): TGTGCCAGCAGGTCCGGGACGGTGGTCACCGGGGAGCTGTTTTTT. This gives the protein CASRSGTVVTGELFF. Based on the CDR3 plus reference TRBV2 and TRBJ2-2, the full variable domain is EPEVTQTPSHQVTQMGQEVILRCVPISNHLYFYWYRQILGQKVEFLVSFYNNEISEKSEIFDDQFSVERPDGSNFTLKIRSTKLEDSAMYFCASRSGTVVTGELFFGEGSRLTVL.

At least ten counts were recorded for this clonotype. This sequence joins TRBV12-3 or TRBV12-4 and TRBJ1-5; TRBD1 matches 7 bases. J lost 1 base, V lost 6 bases, and 6 bases had no gene match. The CDR3 sequence is 15 residues long. The CDR3 bases are TGTGCCAGCAGCCGGACAGGAGGGAGCAATCAGCCCCAGCATTTT. It is translated as CASSRTGGSNQPQHF.

This clonotype was seen at least ten times. The rearrangement uses TRBV5-1 and TRBJ1-2; D is uncertain. Per germline, CDR1 SGHRS and CDR2 YFSETQ. CDR3 length: 16 residues. Trimming took off 0 bases at V and 0 bases at J, with 12 bases between the two ends. This CDR3 reads CASSLGGRPTNYGYTF. As DNA, the CDR3 is TGCGCCAGCAGCTTGGGAGGTCGACCGACTAACTATGGCTACACCTTC.

This chain connects TRBV5-8 to TRBJ2-1; D ambiguous. The CDR3 contains 15 residues. Germline CDR1 is SGHTS and CDR2 is YDEGEE. Deletions cut 9 bases from V and 5 bases from J, with 21 bases between. This CDR3 reads CAISVGSLPHNEQFF. As DNA, the CDR3 is TGTGCCATCTCCGTGGGCAGCCTCCCTCACAATGAGCAGTTCTTC.

This clonotype has a count of ten or more. The chain employs TRBV20-1 and TRBJ2-1, with 8 bases aligning to TRBD2. The V gene's germline CDR1 is DFQATT and CDR2 SNEGSKA (reference sequence). The V segment lost 4 bases and the J segment 9 bases; nucleotides outside the gene matches: 8. This CDR3 has 13 residues. The CDR3 nucleotides read TGCAGTGCTAATTTAGCGGGGAAGGGTGAGCAGTTCTTC. Residues: CSANLAGKGEQFF.

The chain recombines TRBV10-2 with TRBJ1-5; 8 nucleotides match TRBD1. This CDR3 comprises 15 residues. Germline V CDR1 and CDR2: WSHSY, SAAADI. V shed 7 bases, J shed 0 bases, and the junction held 5 bases outside the gene matches. The CDR3: CASTGGPYSNQPQHF. The CDR3 nucleotides read TGCGCCAGCACAGGGGGCCCCTATAGCAATCAGCCCCAGCATTTT.

The table lists this clonotype with a few counts. This chain uses TRBV28 with TRBJ1-2; D is undetermined. V lost 6 bases, J lost 2 bases, and 10 bases lay in between. Germline V gives CDR1 MDHEN, CDR2 SYDVKM. There are 13 residues in the CDR3. As DNA, the CDR3 is TGTGCCAGCAGCCTCAATTCAAACTATGGCTACACCTTC. Translating gives CASSLNSNYGYTF.

In regard to this clonotype: A single base separates this from a much larger clone, so it may be a read error. The V call is TRBV14, the J call TRBJ2-3; TRBD2 aligns across 10 bases. CDR1 is SGHDN and CDR2 is FVKESK in the germline V gene. CDR3 size: 15 residues. CDR3 sequence (DNA): TGTGCCAGCAGCAAAGAACTAGCGGGAACAGATACGCAGTATTTT. Encoded protein: CASSKELAGTDTQYF.

Many counts were recorded for this clonotype. The chain employs TRBV7-8 and TRBJ1-4; D perhaps matches TRBD1 (5 bases). This CDR3 contains 14 residues. Looked up from germline, CDR1 is SGHVS and CDR2 is FQNEAQ. The ends were cut back, 5 bases at V and 7 bases at J, with 14 bases in the middle. The CDR3 DNA follows: TGTGCCAGCAGCATAGACAGACACCTTGAAAAACTGTTTTTT. This encodes CASSIDRHLEKLFF. The full variable domain, in which reference TRBV7-8 and TRBJ1-4 provide the parts outside the CDR3, is GAGVSQSPRYKVAKRGQDVALRCDPISGHVSLFWYQQALGQGPEFLTYFQNEAQLDKSGLPSDRFFAERPEGSVSTLKIQRTQQEDSAVYLCASSIDRHLEKLFFGSGTQLSVL.

The table lists this clonotype with many counts. V gene TRBV5-1 combines with J gene TRBJ2-2; 8 bases map to TRBD1. Germline V gene lookup returns CDR1 SGHRS and CDR2 YFSETQ. The ends lost 4 bases at V and 7 bases at J; junction bases unmatched: 12. CDR3 length equals 16 residues. As DNA, the CDR3 is TGCGCCAGCAGCCCCCCCCGGACAGGGTCCGGCGGGGAGCTGTTTTTT. It is translated as CASSPPRTGSGGELFF.

This clonotype occurred many times. This chain joins TRBV20-1 and TRBJ1-5, with D tentatively TRBD1 (6 bases). The V end was cut by 0 bases, the J end by 1 base, with 7 bases between. Germline CDR1 and CDR2: DFQATT and SNEGSKA (reference sequence). The CDR3 spans 14 residues. Here the CDR3 DNA reads TGCAGTGCTAGAGATCAGGGGAGCAATCAGCCCCAGCATTTT. Its translation: CSARDQGSNQPQHF.

The chain links TRBV7-2 to TRBJ1-3; D is possibly TRBD1 (5 bases). Trimming shortened V by 4 bases and J by 6 bases, and 16 bases separated the two germline ends. This CDR3 contains 15 residues. Germline CDR1 is SGHTA and CDR2 is FQGNSA. CDR3 nucleotides: TGTGCCAGCAGCTCCCGGGCAGGGTCCTTAAACACCATATATTTT. It encodes CASSSRAGSLNTIYF.

This clonotype was recorded at least ten times. The rearrangement joins TRBV7-9 to TRBJ2-4, with 7 bases identical to TRBD2. With V trimmed by 1 base and J by 2 bases, 5 bases remained unmatched. Looked up from germline, CDR1 is SEHNR and CDR2 is FQNEAQ (reference sequence). The CDR3 sequence is 16 residues long. The CDR3, as DNA: TGTGCCAGCAGCTTAGGGGGCGGGAGTACCAAAAACATTCAGTACTTC. It is translated as CASSLGGGSTKNIQYF.

This clonotype was picked up many times. The chain recombines TRBV18 with TRBJ2-2; perhaps TRBD1 as D (6 bases). Germline V gene lookup returns CDR1 KGHSH and CDR2 LQKENI. This CDR3 comprises 15 residues. Trimming stripped 6 bases from V and 2 bases from J, with 13 bases between. The CDR3 protein is CASSRTDSNTGELFF. CDR3 in DNA: TGTGCCAGCTCGCGCACGGACAGCAACACCGGGGAGCTGTTTTTT.

In this sample, this clonotype turned up a few times. The rearrangement links TRBV5-1 to TRBJ2-2, with D possibly being TRBD2 (5 bases). V was cut by 3 bases and J by 5 bases, with 17 bases left in between. The CDR3 runs to 16 residues. Germline-derived CDR1 and CDR2 are SGHRS and YFSETQ. The CDR3 region has the DNA TGCGCCAGCAGCTCCGGTGGACTCGAACTTACCGGGGAGCTGTTTTTT. This gives the protein CASSSGGLELTGELFF.

CDR3 protein: CASSPLGNYEQYF. The CDR3 region has the DNA TGTGCCAGCTCACCACTAGGGAACTACGAGCAGTACTTC. This chain uses TRBV18 with TRBJ2-7; no definite D call. Germline CDR1 is KGHSH and CDR2 is LQKENI. Trimming pared 1 base from V and 3 bases from J, leaving 7 bases between. The CDR3 length is 13 residues. Drawing the rest from reference TRBV18 and TRBJ2-7, the complete variable domain is NAGVMQNPRHLVRRRGQEARLRCSPMKGHSHVYWYRQLPEEGLKFMVYLQKENIIDESGMPKERFSAEFPKEGPSILRIQQVVRGDSAAYFCASSPLGNYEQYFGPGTRLTVT.

The chain uses TRBV3-1 and TRBJ2-2; tentatively, D is TRBD2 (5 bases). The length of the CDR3 is 16 residues. V lost 4 bases, J lost 1 base, and 13 bases lay in between. Germline-derived CDR1 and CDR2 are LGHDT and YNNKEL (reference sequence). This chain's CDR3 is CASSLMRVGNTGELFF. The CDR3 DNA sequence: TGTGCCAGCAGCCTCATGAGGGTGGGGAACACCGGGGAGCTGTTTTTT.

This clonotype was seen only a few times. J is TRBJ2-1 and V is TRBV10-2, with TRBD2 matching over 11 bases. There are 15 residues in the CDR3. V was pared by 5 bases and J by 8 bases, with 8 bases of the junction left unmatched. Germline assignment: CDR1 WSHSY and CDR2 SAAADI. In DNA form, the CDR3 reads TGCGCCAGCAGTTCGGAAACTAGCGGGAGATATGAGCAGTTCTTC. Its translation: CASSSETSGRYEQFF.

The sample holds many counts of this clonotype. V usage is TRBV20-1 and J usage is TRBJ2-1; 8 bases align to TRBD2. Looked up from germline, CDR1 is DFQATT and CDR2 is SNEGSKA (reference sequence). There are 9 residues in the CDR3. The CDR3 region is CSGGDEQFF. The CDR3 region has the DNA TGCAGCGGGGGGGATGAGCAGTTCTTC.

This clonotype showed up many times. V and J are TRBV7-7 and TRBJ2-2; no firm D call. V was pared by 0 bases and J by 3 bases, with 11 bases between. The V gene's germline CDR1 is SSHAT and CDR2 FNYEAQ (reference sequence). There are 16 residues in the CDR3. This CDR3 is CASSLAPADYTGELFF. The DNA for the CDR3 is TGTGCCAGCAGCTTAGCGCCGGCAGATTACACCGGGGAGCTGTTTTTT.

This clonotype was counted only a few times. This rearrangement joins TRBV18 to TRBJ1-5; 7 bases match TRBD1. The CDR3 consists of 14 residues. V trimming: 5 bases; J trimming: 3 bases; junction bases outside the gene matches: 4. Germline V gene lookup returns CDR1 KGHSH and CDR2 LQKENI. The CDR3 bases are TGTGCCAGCTCAGAGGACAGGTTCAATCAGCCCCAGCATTTT. Protein product: CASSEDRFNQPQHF.

This rearrangement joins TRBV20-1 to TRBJ2-3, with 12 bases matching TRBD2. Per germline, CDR1 DFQATT and CDR2 SNEGSKA (reference sequence). J lost 6 bases, V lost 5 bases, and 12 bases had no gene match. CDR3 size: 16 residues. Written as DNA, the CDR3 is TGCAGTGCTCCAACGCGGACTAGCGGGGTAATCGATACGCAGTATTTT. Residues: CSAPTRTSGVIDTQYF.

In its sample, this clonotype was seen many times. J is TRBJ2-1 and V is TRBV7-6; a possible D gene is TRBD1 (5 bases). The germline gives CDR1 SGHVS, CDR2 FNYEAQ. The CDR3 is 18 amino acids. The V end was cut by 5 bases, the J end by 0 bases, with 20 bases between. Here the CDR3 reads CASSKLGPDSFSYNEQFF. The DNA of the CDR3 is TGTGCCAGCAGCAAACTCGGACCAGACAGTTTCTCCTACAATGAGCAGTTCTTC.

This clonotype occurred a few times. The V call is TRBV7-6, the J call TRBJ2-3, with D possibly matching TRBD2 (5 bases). The V gene's germline CDR1 is SGHVS and CDR2 FNYEAQ. Trimming removed 6 bases at V and 6 bases at J, with 13 bases between. This CDR3 region has 13 residues. For the CDR3, the DNA is TGTGCCAGCAGTTTGGGTCCGGGGGATACGCAGTATTTT. This translates into CASSLGPGDTQYF.